Below are 9 T cell receptor beta chains sequenced from a single sample in a study of blood T cell repertoires in COVID-19. Sequencing was performed with immunoSEQ multiplex PCR; in TCRdb, only in-frame clones are kept and a portion is missing. Of fewer than 250,000 clones in the sample, around 88% are singletons; the top ten hold 8.2%. The sequenced sample consisted of peripheral blood. Receptors originate from a woman aged 45-59 years with acute or convalescent COVID-19.

The V and J genes are TRBV6-5 and TRBJ2-5, with 7 bases lining up with TRBD1. CDR3 length: 13 amino acids. Unmatched junction bases numbered 3, after V lost 6 bases and J lost 2 bases. Per germline, CDR1 MNHEY and CDR2 SVGAGI. As DNA, the CDR3 is TGTGCCAGCAGGTGGGACAGACAAGAGACCCAGTACTTC. It is translated as CASRWDRQETQYF.

The J gene is TRBJ2-7, the V gene TRBV19; TRBD1 matches 9 bases. J gave up 3 bases and V 5 bases, and 11 bases lay outside the gene matches. The CDR3 sequence is 16 residues long. Per the germline V gene, CDR1 is LNHDA and CDR2 is SQIVND (reference sequence). This chain's CDR3 is CASSPKPGQGLYEQYF. The DNA of the CDR3 is TGTGCCAGTAGTCCCAAACCGGGACAGGGCCTCTACGAGCAGTACTTC.

This chain connects TRBV4-1 to TRBJ2-1; D might be TRBD2 (5 bases). The V end was cut by 4 bases, the J end by 4 bases, with 14 bases between. Looked up from germline, CDR1 is MGHRA and CDR2 is YSYEKL. CDR3 length equals 15 residues. Here the CDR3 reads CASSLSRAEYNEQFF. The CDR3 DNA reads as TGCGCCAGCAGCCTCAGCCGAGCGGAATACAATGAGCAGTTCTTC.

The chain is built from TRBV24-1 and TRBJ2-2; TRBD2 matches 7 bases. J gave up 5 bases and V 4 bases, and 15 bases lay outside the gene matches. CDR3 length equals 18 residues. The germline gives CDR1 KGHDR, CDR2 SFDVKD. The CDR3 sequence is CATSDAGEAGLSTGELFF. The CDR3 DNA reads as TGTGCCACCAGTGACGCGGGGGAGGCGGGCCTCTCTACCGGGGAGCTGTTTTTT.

CDR3 coding DNA: TGTGCCAGCAGCCCAGGGCGCAACTATGGCTACACCTTC. This gives the protein CASSPGRNYGYTF. V usage is TRBV12-3 or TRBV12-4 and J usage is TRBJ1-2, with a possible D match to TRBD1 (5 bases). This CDR3 has 13 amino acids. The V end was cut by 6 bases, the J end by 2 bases, with 10 bases between.

The rearrangement uses TRBV6-5 and TRBJ2-3, with 8 positions matching TRBD2. Germline CDR1 MNHEY, CDR2 SVGAGI. The trim removed 2 bases at V and 1 base at J, leaving 5 bases unmatched. The CDR3 length is 16 residues. CDR3 nucleotide sequence: TGTGCCAGCAGTTACCATGGAGCGGGAGGCACAGATACGCAGTATTTT. Translating it yields CASSYHGAGGTDTQYF.

Only a few counts were recorded for this clone. The chain recombines TRBV11-3 with TRBJ2-3; possibly TRBD2 for D (5 bases). CDR1 SGHNT and CDR2 YENEEA come from the germline V gene. The CDR3 extends over 15 amino acids. Trimming removed 5 bases from V and 5 bases from J, with 17 bases in between. CDR3 nucleotide sequence: TGTGCCAGCAGCCCTACTAGATCCTCTTTAGATACGCAGTATTTT. The encoded protein is CASSPTRSSLDTQYF. Supplemented by reference TRBV11-3 and TRBJ2-3, the full variable domain reads EAGVVQSPRYKIIEKKQPVAFWCNPISGHNTLYWYLQNLGQGPELLIRYENEEAVDDSQLPKDRFSAERLKGVDSTLKIQPAELGDSAVYLCASSPTRSSLDTQYFGPGTRLTVL.

The chain has TRBV20-1 and TRBJ2-3; the D is unclear. The CDR3 is 12 residues long. Germline V gene data show CDR1 as DFQATT and CDR2 as SNEGSKA (reference sequence). Trimming removed 3 bases from V and 8 bases from J, with 12 bases in between. The CDR3 DNA sequence: TGCAGTGCTAGTTTCACGATCGGTACGCAGTATTTT. This encodes CSASFTIGTQYF.

This chain connects TRBV19 to TRBJ1-1; D uncertain. Germline CDR1 reads LNHDA; CDR2 reads SQIVND (reference sequence). This CDR3 has 13 residues. Between the trimmed V and J ends, which lost 2 bases and 2 bases, there was a span of 6 bases. The CDR3 spells CASSITSNTEAFF. CDR3 sequence (DNA): TGTGCCAGTAGTATAACTTCAAACACTGAAGCTTTCTTT.